A selection of T cell receptor beta chains follows, all from one sample in a study of PD-L1 blockade in urothelial cancer. TCRdb's copy holds only in-frame clones and misses some; the assay was immunoSEQ multiplex PCR. Altogether around 25,000 clones are present, 87% being singletons, with the ten largest covering approximately 3%. Sample: PBMCs, taken around atezolizumab (anti-PD-L1) treatment. The receptor source for this set is a man in his fifties or sixties with urothelial cancer. CDR3s include the opening cysteine and the closing phenylalanine or tryptophan. A D gene is named only where the DNA matches it firmly. Clone size is stated in some rows and not others, as once, few, many or a class when expanded.

TRBV12-5	once	TRBD2	TRBJ2-3	TGTGCTAGTGGTTTGGCCCCCGTGGGGGGTAGGACTAGCGGGAGGGCAGATACGCAGTATTTT	CASGLAPVGGRTSGRADTQYF
TRBV30	-	-	TRBJ1-3	TGTGCCTGGAGGCGTATAGGGGAAGGCTCTGGAAACACCATATATTTT	CAWRRIGEGSGNTIYF
TRBV7-9	-	TRBD2	TRBJ2-1	TGTGCCAGCAGCTTAGACCTAGCGGGGGGGCGCTCATACAATGAGCAGTTCTTC	CASSLDLAGGRSYNEQFF
TRBV7-6	few	TRBD1	TRBJ1-1	TGTGCCAGCATGAGGACAGGGATGAACACTGAAGCTTTCTTT	CASMRTGMNTEAFF
TRBV19	-	-	TRBJ1-1	TGTGCCAGTAAAAAGTCTGGGGCCTTGATTGAAGCTTTCTTT	CASKKSGALIEAFF
TRBV28	-	TRBD2	TRBJ2-7	TGTGCCAGCAGATCGAGCGGGAGTGGGTCCTACGAGCAGTACTTC	CASRSSGSGSYEQYF
TRBV11-3	-	TRBD2	TRBJ2-7	TGTGCCAGCAGCCTCGGGACTAGCGGGCCTACAGGGTCCTACGAGCAGTACTTC	CASSLGTSGPTGSYEQYF
TRBV2	few	-	TRBJ1-5	TGTGCCAGCACTGAGGAGTCGATGTTAAGGCCCCAGCATTTT	CASTEESMLRPQHF
TRBV19	-	-	TRBJ1-5	TGTGCCAGTACCAATTGGGGGCTTAGCAATCAGCCCCAGCATTTT	CASTNWGLSNQPQHF
TRBV9	-	-	TRBJ1-2	TGTGCCAGCAGCGTCCGGGACTACTCGTATAGAGATGGCTACACCTTC	CASSVRDYSYRDGYTF
TRBV4-1	-	TRBD1	TRBJ2-7	TGCGCCAGCAGCCAAGCTTGGGACAGGGTGTACGAGCAGTACTTC	CASSQAWDRVYEQYF
TRBV30	-	-	TRBJ2-2	TGTGCCTGGAGTTGGGGCCACGGGGAGCTGTTTTTT	CAWSWGHGELFF
TRBV6-6	-	-	TRBJ2-1	TGTGCCAGCAGTTACGTACAGATGTTATACAATGAGCAGTTCTTC	CASSYVQMLYNEQFF
TRBV15	-	-	TRBJ1-1	TGTGCCACCAGCAGTGGGGCAGCGGAAGCTTTCTTT	CATSSGAAEAFF
TRBV18	-	TRBD1	TRBJ2-3	TGTGCCAGCACCCGGACAGGGGTCCATATAGATACGCAGTATTTT	CASTRTGVHIDTQYF
TRBV5-5	-	TRBD1	TRBJ2-7	TGTGCCAGCAGCTTGGAGGCAGGGGGCTCCTACGAGCAGTACTTC	CASSLEAGGSYEQYF
TRBV18	-	-	TRBJ1-1	TGTGCCAGCTCACCACTTGCACAGAACACTGAAGCTTTCTTT	CASSPLAQNTEAFF
TRBV6-6	-	-	TRBJ2-7	TGTGCCAGCATCGATACAGTCTCCTACGAGCAGTACTTC	CASIDTVSYEQYF
TRBV7-9	large	TRBD1	TRBJ2-3	TGTGCCAGCGGGGGTGACAGGGGGATAAGAACAGATACGCAGTATTTT	CASGGDRGIRTDTQYF
TRBV29-1	-	-	TRBJ2-1	TGCAGCGTTTGGCGGGGAGAGCCCAATGAGCAGTTCTTC	CSVWRGEPNEQFF
TRBV14	-	TRBD1	TRBJ1-2	TGTGCCAGCAGCCCGGACAGGGCCTATGGCTACACCTTC	CASSPDRAYGYTF
TRBV2	few	TRBD2	TRBJ2-5	TGTGCCAGCTCCCGACTAGCGGGGGGCCTAGGGACCCAGTACTTC	CASSRLAGGLGTQYF
TRBV11-2	-	TRBD2	TRBJ2-1	TGTGCCAGCAGCTTAGGGCTAGCGGGGCGCTACAATGAGCAGTTCTTC	CASSLGLAGRYNEQFF
TRBV5-5	-	TRBD1	TRBJ2-2	TGTGCCAGCAGCTCCGGACAGGGGCCCGGGGAGCTGTTTTTT	CASSSGQGPGELFF
TRBV19	-	TRBD1	TRBJ2-7	TGTGCCACAGGGGGCGGAGCCTACGAGCAGTACTTC	CATGGGAYEQYF
TRBV29-1	-	TRBD1	TRBJ1-1	TGCAGCGTTGAAGTACAGGGGGTGAACACTGAAGCTTTCTTT	CSVEVQGVNTEAFF
TRBV30	-	TRBD1	TRBJ1-5	TGTGCCTGGAGCCCAACAGGGGCCAATCAGCCCCAGCATTTT	CAWSPTGANQPQHF
TRBV6-5	-	-	TRBJ1-3	TGTGCCAGCAGTTACACCGAGACAGGTCCCGGAAACACCATATATTTT	CASSYTETGPGNTIYF
TRBV2	-	TRBD1	TRBJ2-2	TGTGCCAGCACCCGAAGGGAGTTACTAGGGGGCGAGACCGGGGAGCTGTTTTTT	CASTRRELLGGETGELFF